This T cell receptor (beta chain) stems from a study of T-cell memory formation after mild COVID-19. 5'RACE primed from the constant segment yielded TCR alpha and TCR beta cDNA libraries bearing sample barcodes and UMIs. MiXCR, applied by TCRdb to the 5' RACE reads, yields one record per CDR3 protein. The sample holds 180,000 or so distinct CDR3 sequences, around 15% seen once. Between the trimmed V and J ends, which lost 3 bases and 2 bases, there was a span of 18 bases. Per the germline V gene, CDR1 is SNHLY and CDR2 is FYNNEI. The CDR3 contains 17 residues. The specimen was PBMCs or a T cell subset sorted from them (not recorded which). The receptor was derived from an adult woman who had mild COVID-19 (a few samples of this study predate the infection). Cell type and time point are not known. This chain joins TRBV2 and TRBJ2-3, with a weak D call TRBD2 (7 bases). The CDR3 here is CASSEPAGALSTDTQYF. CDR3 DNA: TGTGCCAGCAGTGAGCCGGCGGGGGCCCTCTCCACAGATACGCAGTATTTT.